Listed here is a single TCR beta chain. The antigen is not known. Generated by immunoSEQ multiplex PCR, the TCRdb table keeps only in-frame clones and is missing some. The data show about 94,000 clones, 82% seen once. CDR3 length: 16 amino acids. Germline V gene data show CDR1 as MDHEN and CDR2 as SYDVKM. The V segment lost 1 base and the J segment 5 bases; nucleotides outside the gene matches: 8. These data originate in a study of Ad26.COV2.S vaccination and SARS-CoV-2 variants. Whole-study results and caveats: For non-spike TCRs, breadth in vaccine recipients resembled that in placebo recipients. In vaccinated individuals, spike-specific CD8+ and CD4+ T cell responses reportedly displayed substantial breadth. Measurements of TCR breadth and depth may have given underestimates of the total T cell responses. Vaccine recipients showed a spike-specific TCR breadth that was higher than in placebo recipients.

The clonotype originates from a human donor who had recovered from COVID-19. The starting material was peripheral blood, obtained after recovery from COVID-19. This chain joins TRBV28 and TRBJ1-1; 9 positions match TRBD1. The CDR3 here is CASSLFVGQGGTEAFF. The DNA of the CDR3 is TGTGCCAGCAGTTTATTCGTGGGACAGGGCGGTACTGAAGCTTTCTTT.